The clone carrying this TCR beta chain was detected many times. Its antigen is still unknown. The sample comes from a study of response to subunit inactivated influenza vaccine. General study results and limits: Few new T cells, the authors suggested, are recruited by each seasonal influenza vaccination.

TCRdb independently ran MiXCR on the RT-PCR reads; one entry per CDR3 protein. The sample has 710,000 or so distinct CDR3 sequences, around 14% seen once; the top ten hold approximately 10%. Per the germline V gene, CDR1 is MNHEY and CDR2 is SMNVEV (reference sequence). The V gene end was trimmed by 5 bases and the J gene end by 4 bases; junction bases not matched to a gene: 8. The CDR3 runs 15 residues. The sequences come from PBMCs from blood, collected roughly 12 days after vaccination. This rearrangement joins TRBV27 to TRBJ2-7, with TRBD2 matching over 10 bases. The sequence was collected from a man aged 50-59 years who received an inactivated influenza vaccine. CDR3 amino acids: CASSILPGLAYEQYF. The CDR3 DNA reads TGTGCCAGCAGTATCCTACCGGGACTAGCGTACGAGCAGTACTTC.